This T cell receptor (beta chain) is from a study of blood T cell repertoires in COVID-19. There are 16 residues in the CDR3. CDR1 is MNHNY and CDR2 is SVGAGI in the germline V gene (reference sequence). Between the trimmed V and J ends, which lost 6 bases and 0 bases, there was a span of 15 bases. The data were produced by immunoSEQ multiplex PCR, yet TCRdb's version contains in-frame clones alone and is incomplete. This table holds a few hundred thousand clones, around 87% found once. The chain combines TRBV6-6 with TRBJ2-4, with a weak D call TRBD1 (6 bases). Specimen: peripheral blood. The receptor was derived from a woman aged 55-69 years with COVID-19, enrolled during active disease. The CDR3 region has the DNA TGTGCCAGCAGCCTTCAGGGGTCTCTAGCCAAAAACATTCAGTACTTC. Protein sequence: CASSLQGSLAKNIQYF.